These T cell receptor beta chains were read from a single sample in a study of cytomegalovirus exposure and HLA in healthy donors. Produced via immunoSEQ multiplex PCR; TCRdb's table is partial and in-frame only. Altogether roughly 63,000 clones are present, 65% to 75% being singletons, with the ten largest covering around a quarter. The material sequenced was PBMCs. These receptor sequences come from a man aged 45-65 years in good health and CMV-seropositive. CDR3s include the opening cysteine and the closing phenylalanine or tryptophan. A D gene is named only where the DNA matches it firmly. Clone size is stated in some rows and not others, as once, few, many or a class when expanded.

V,D,J,size,CDR3,DNA
TRBV27,NA,TRBJ2-1,NA,CASSYGLASYNEQFF,TGTGCCAGCAGTTACGGACTGGCCTCCTACAATGAGCAGTTCTTC
TRBV4-2,NA,TRBJ1-5,once,CASSQDGREAYNQPQHF,TGTGCCAGCAGCCAAGATGGGAGGGAAGCCTACAATCAGCCCCAGCATTTT
TRBV5-6,TRBD1,TRBJ1-5,NA,CASSLRQGAEHF,TGTGCCAGCAGCTTAAGACAGGGGGCCGAGCATTTT
TRBV7-2,NA,TRBJ2-3,NA,CASSRLGSTDTQYF,TGTGCCAGCAGCCGACTAGGGAGCACAGATACGCAGTATTTT
TRBV7-9,TRBD2,TRBJ2-2,NA,CASSTQREGETGELFF,TGTGCCAGCAGTACCCAGCGGGAGGGAGAGACCGGGGAGCTGTTTTTT
TRBV5-6,NA,TRBJ2-3,few,CASSLGGRPPDTQYF,TGTGCCAGCAGCTTGGGAGGGAGGCCACCAGATACGCAGTATTTT
TRBV5-4,NA,TRBJ2-2,NA,CASSSPTGEGGELFF,TGTGCCAGCAGCTCACCGACAGGGGAGGGCGGGGAGCTGTTTTTT
TRBV12-1,NA,TRBJ1-5,few,CASSYRDRVSHQPQHF,TGTGCCAGCAGCTACCGGGACAGGGTGTCCCATCAGCCCCAGCATTTT
TRBV4-1,NA,TRBJ1-5,once,CASSQQGSNQPQHF,TGCGCCAGCAGCCAACAGGGGAGCAATCAGCCCCAGCATTTT
TRBV7-9,NA,TRBJ2-2,NA,CASSMKRTGELFF,TGTGCCAGCAGCATGAAGCGGACCGGGGAGCTGTTTTTT
TRBV19,NA,TRBJ2-1,NA,CASSIIGQGNNEQFF,TGTGCCAGTAGTATAATTGGTCAGGGGAACAATGAGCAGTTCTTC
TRBV6-1,NA,TRBJ1-1,NA,CASSESVRGNTEAFF,TGTGCCAGCAGTGAGTCGGTTCGGGGTAACACTGAAGCTTTCTTT
TRBV4-1,TRBD1,TRBJ2-7,NA,CASSHLEGTGRSYEQYF,TGCGCCAGCAGCCACTTAGAGGGGACAGGGAGATCCTACGAGCAGTACTTC
TRBV7-3,TRBD2,TRBJ2-1,NA,CASSLQRDSLDEQFF,TGTGCCAGCAGCTTACAGCGGGACTCTCTCGATGAGCAGTTCTTC
TRBV28,NA,TRBJ2-7,NA,CASTQSGRDYEQYF,TGTGCCAGCACCCAGAGCGGGCGTGACTACGAGCAGTACTTC
TRBV5-4,NA,TRBJ1-2,NA,CASSSVDSNYGYTF,TGTGCCAGCAGCTCCGTGGACAGCAACTATGGCTACACCTTC
TRBV6-6,TRBD1,TRBJ1-1,NA,CASSPRTGVNTEAFF,TGTGCCAGCAGCCCCCGGACAGGGGTGAACACTGAAGCTTTCTTT
TRBV7-6,NA,TRBJ1-3,NA,CASSSSEANTIYF,TGTGCCAGCAGCTCCTCCGAAGCGAACACCATATATTTT
TRBV6-5,NA,TRBJ2-7,few,CASSYLRTEVPYEQYF,TGTGCCAGCAGTTACCTCCGGACGGAGGTCCCCTACGAGCAGTACTTC
TRBV19,NA,TRBJ1-1,NA,CASSARDTPNTEAFF,TGTGCCAGTAGTGCCCGGGACACCCCCAACACTGAAGCTTTCTTT
TRBV5-1,TRBD1,TRBJ1-2,NA,CASSTGQGTNYGYTF,TGCGCCAGCAGCACGGGACAGGGCACTAACTATGGCTACACCTTC
TRBV28,TRBD2,TRBJ2-1,NA,CASSDLAGSYNEQFF,TGTGCCAGCAGTGACTTAGCGGGATCCTACAATGAGCAGTTCTTC
TRBV5-4,NA,TRBJ2-5,once,CASSHRDIQETQYF,TGTGCCAGCAGCCACCGGGACATCCAAGAGACCCAGTACTTC
TRBV29-1,TRBD1,TRBJ1-1,NA,CSVGVTGATDTEAFF,TGCAGCGTTGGAGTGACAGGGGCGACGGACACTGAAGCTTTCTTT
TRBV7-6,TRBD1,TRBJ2-7,NA,CASSKRTGTYEQYF,TGTGCCAGCAGTAAGCGGACAGGGACCTACGAGCAGTACTTC
TRBV6-1,TRBD1,TRBJ2-5,NA,CASSEVWGQGQETQYF,TGTGCCAGCAGTGAAGTATGGGGACAGGGACAAGAGACCCAGTACTTC
TRBV27,TRBD1,TRBJ1-5,NA,CASSHDRGSQPQHF,TGTGCCAGCAGTCACGACAGGGGATCTCAGCCCCAGCATTTT
TRBV6-1,TRBD1,TRBJ2-1,NA,CASSERAGGNDEQFF,TGTGCCAGCAGTGAAAGGGCAGGGGGCAACGATGAGCAGTTCTTC
TRBV6-5,TRBD1,TRBJ2-1,NA,CASSYLSGQGFYEQFF,TGTGCCAGCAGTTACCTCTCGGGACAGGGGTTTTATGAGCAGTTCTTC
TRBV4-1,NA,TRBJ1-6,NA,CASSQPSPDNSPLHF,TGCGCCAGCAGCCAACCCTCGCCGGATAATTCACCCCTCCACTTT
TRBV30,NA,TRBJ2-7,NA,CAWSHHGRLVGEQYF,TGTGCCTGGAGTCATCACGGCCGACTAGTAGGCGAGCAGTACTTC
TRBV6-5,NA,TRBJ2-7,few,CASSYSIRAGTQQYF,TGTGCCAGCAGTTACTCGATTAGGGCCGGGACTCAGCAGTACTTC
TRBV9,NA,TRBJ1-1,NA,CASSRGFEAFF,TGTGCCAGCAGCCGCGGTTTTGAAGCTTTCTTT
TRBV6-1,TRBD2,TRBJ2-7,few,CASSEVGGAGAGGTYEQYF,TGTGCCAGCAGTGAAGTAGGGGGGGCAGGGGCGGGAGGTACCTACGAGCAGTACTTC
TRBV11-2,TRBD2,TRBJ2-5,NA,CASSFTDVGEGRETQYF,TGTGCCAGCAGCTTTACCGACGTGGGGGAGGGCAGGGAGACCCAGTACTTC
TRBV30,TRBD1,TRBJ1-1,few,CAWRAGGWAEAFF,TGTGCCTGGAGGGCAGGGGGCTGGGCTGAAGCTTTCTTT
TRBV7-2,TRBD2,TRBJ2-3,NA,CASSQTSGGAGDTQYF,TGTGCCAGCAGCCAGACTAGCGGGGGGGCTGGAGATACGCAGTATTTT
TRBV19,TRBD1,TRBJ1-2,NA,CASRDSQVYGYTF,TGTGCCAGCAGGGACAGCCAAGTCTATGGCTACACCTTC
TRBV30,NA,TRBJ1-4,NA,CAWRRGSTNEKLFF,TGTGCCTGGAGAAGGGGTTCAACTAATGAAAAACTGTTTTTT
TRBV5-1,NA,TRBJ2-1,NA,CASSLSGGRYNEQFF,TGCGCCAGCAGCTTGTCAGGGGGGCGTTACAATGAGCAGTTCTTC
TRBV5-1,TRBD2,TRBJ2-1,few,CASSSRLAGGDEQFF,TGCGCCAGCAGCTCCCGACTCGCGGGAGGGGATGAGCAGTTCTTC
TRBV5-4,TRBD1,TRBJ1-2,NA,CASSLWDRDFYGYTF,TGTGCCAGCAGCTTGTGGGACAGGGATTTTTATGGCTACACCTTC
TRBV30,TRBD2,TRBJ2-7,NA,CAWSVAGWNPYEQYF,TGTGCCTGGAGTGTAGCGGGGTGGAACCCCTACGAGCAGTACTTC
TRBV5-6,TRBD1,TRBJ2-7,NA,CASSSRDSYEQYF,TGTGCCAGCAGCTCCCGGGACAGCTACGAGCAGTACTTC
TRBV2,TRBD1,TRBJ1-5,NA,CASSARTGNSQPQHF,TGTGCCAGCAGTGCCCGGACAGGGAACAGTCAGCCCCAGCATTTT
TRBV7-2,NA,TRBJ2-1,NA,CASSLEVGRNEQFF,TGTGCCAGCAGCTTAGAGGTGGGGCGCAATGAGCAGTTCTTC
TRBV30,NA,TRBJ2-3,NA,CAWSGFRDTKFTDTQYF,TGTGCCTGGAGTGGATTCCGGGACACCAAATTCACAGATACGCAGTATTTT
TRBV6-1,NA,TRBJ2-3,NA,CASSVVLSRDSTDTQYF,TGTGCCAGCAGTGTGGTGTTGTCCCGGGACTCCACAGATACGCAGTATTTT
TRBV30,NA,TRBJ2-3,NA,CAWTSGRGSTDTQYF,TGTGCCTGGACCTCTGGTAGGGGAAGCACAGATACGCAGTATTTT
TRBV30,NA,TRBJ1-2,NA,CAWKGGPDRPYGYTF,TGTGCCTGGAAAGGTGGGCCGGATAGACCCTATGGCTACACCTTC
TRBV6-5,TRBD1,TRBJ1-2,NA,CASSLARTGSYGYTF,TGTGCCAGCAGTCTGGCACGGACAGGCAGCTATGGCTACACCTTC
TRBV30,NA,TRBJ1-2,NA,CAWSAHLYGYTF,TGTGCCTGGAGCGCCCATCTATATGGCTACACCTTC
TRBV18,NA,TRBJ1-2,few,CASSPSRPSQLGYTF,TGTGCCAGCTCACCCTCCCGGCCTTCACAGCTTGGCTACACCTTC
TRBV6-5,TRBD2,TRBJ2-1,NA,CASSPGEGGGNEQFF,TGTGCCAGCAGTCCGGGCGAGGGCGGGGGCAATGAGCAGTTCTTC
TRBV5-1,TRBD2,TRBJ2-7,NA,CASSAPGTSGTYEQYF,TGCGCCAGCAGTGCACCCGGGACTAGCGGCACCTACGAGCAGTACTTC